This TCR beta chain was found in a study of CD4 T cells in relation to SARS-CoV-2 and coronaviruses. Findings and limits, study-wide: The assay detects memory recall responses, not culture-primed primary responses. This crossreactivity analysis covered spike protein alone, no other viral proteins.

TCRdb keeps only in-frame clones here, not all; method: immunoSEQ multiplex PCR. Of some 65,000 clones listed, about 89% are singletons. Before the COVID-19 pandemic, during about 2010-2018, CD4+ T cells were taken from unexposed donors. Cryopreserved PBMCs were CD4-enriched, then split into naive and memory cells. As for this clone: Its specificity is not known.

The CDR3 is 15 residues long. Unmatched junction bases numbered 8, after V lost 5 bases and J lost 7 bases. Germline lookup yields CDR1 MNHEY and CDR2 SVGEGT. The chain joins TRBV6-2 or TRBV6-3 to TRBJ2-2, with 9 bases that match TRBD2. The TCR sequence derives from a human donor in good health. The material sequenced was memory CD4+ T cells from PBMCs. The DNA of the CDR3 is TGTGCCAGCAGTCCCGCTAGCGGGGATATCGGGGAGCTGTTTTTT. Translation: CASSPASGDIGELFF.